Listed below are T cell receptor beta chains from one sample, sequenced in a study of cytotoxic CD8 clonotypes in ibrutinib-treated CLL. TCRdb's table, derived via immunoSEQ multiplex PCR, lists solely in-frame clones and lacks some. The sample contains fewer than 200,000 clones, under 85% of which appear only once. Sequenced material: PBMCs, taken after 24 months of ibrutinib treatment. Every receptor here comes from a human donor with chronic lymphocytic leukemia. CDR3s include the opening cysteine and the closing phenylalanine or tryptophan. The D gene is left open where the match is weak. The size field is filled for only some rows; it gives once, few, many or a size class.

size: few
D: -
J: TRBJ1-5
V: TRBV7-3
CDR3: CASSLAAGNQPQHF
DNA: TGTGCCAGCAGCTTGGCAGCAGGCAATCAGCCCCAGCATTTT

size: -
D: -
J: TRBJ2-5
V: TRBV7-7
CDR3: CASSSDRGGETQYF
DNA: TGTGCTAGCAGCTCGGACAGAGGTGGGGAGACCCAGTACTTC

size: once
D: TRBD2
J: TRBJ2-7
V: TRBV9
CDR3: CASSPRGLAVGGEQYF
DNA: TGTGCCAGCAGCCCTCGTGGACTAGCGGTGGGGGGCGAGCAGTACTTC

size: -
D: -
J: TRBJ1-1
V: TRBV2
CDR3: CASRERGVSEAFF
DNA: TGTGCCAGCAGGGAGAGGGGGGTGAGTGAAGCTTTCTTT

size: -
D: TRBD1
J: TRBJ1-1
V: TRBV5-1
CDR3: CASSTKQGVGTEAFF
DNA: TGCGCCAGCAGCACAAAACAGGGGGTGGGCACTGAAGCTTTCTTT

size: -
D: TRBD2
J: TRBJ2-7
V: TRBV5-1
CDR3: CASSLRAGRANEQYF
DNA: TGCGCCAGCAGCTTGAGGGCCGGGAGGGCCAACGAGCAGTACTTC

size: -
D: TRBD1
J: TRBJ1-2
V: TRBV4-3
CDR3: CASSADRVHYGYTF
DNA: TGCGCCAGCAGCGCGGACAGGGTACACTATGGCTACACCTTC

size: -
D: -
J: TRBJ2-2
V: TRBV5-1
CDR3: CASSLNAGELFF
DNA: TGCGCCAGCAGCCTTAACGCCGGGGAGCTGTTTTTT

size: -
D: TRBD1
J: TRBJ2-2
V: TRBV18
CDR3: CASSPLGTGNTGELFF
DNA: TGTGCCAGCTCACCACTCGGGACAGGGAACACCGGGGAGCTGTTTTTT

size: -
D: -
J: TRBJ2-1
V: TRBV7-3
CDR3: CASSLSNGHEQFF
DNA: TGTGCCAGCAGCTTATCGAATGGCCATGAGCAGTTCTTC

size: -
D: TRBD2
J: TRBJ2-7
V: TRBV29-1
CDR3: CSVESGSSYEQYF
DNA: TGCAGCGTTGAAAGCGGGAGCTCCTACGAGCAGTACTTC

size: -
D: -
J: TRBJ1-2
V: TRBV7-2
CDR3: CASSFSGFVSGGYTF
DNA: TGTGCCAGCAGCTTTTCCGGCTTTGTATCAGGTGGCTACACCTTC

size: few
D: TRBD2
J: TRBJ2-2
V: TRBV7-3
CDR3: CASSQPSGGGGELFF
DNA: TGTGCCAGCAGTCAACCTAGCGGCGGAGGCGGGGAGCTGTTTTTT

size: -
D: -
J: TRBJ2-7
V: TRBV5-1
CDR3: CASSGGHANYEQYF
DNA: TGCGCCAGCAGCGGGGGACACGCGAACTACGAGCAGTACTTC

size: -
D: -
J: TRBJ2-7
V: TRBV10-3
CDR3: CAISPTGGYEQYF
DNA: TGTGCCATCAGTCCGACAGGAGGCTACGAGCAGTACTTC

size: -
D: TRBD1
J: TRBJ1-1
V: TRBV19
CDR3: CASSMSGGHTEAFF
DNA: TGTGCCAGTAGTATGTCAGGGGGTCACACTGAAGCTTTCTTT

size: few
D: -
J: TRBJ2-7
V: TRBV9
CDR3: CASSVETDYEQYF
DNA: TGTGCCAGCAGCGTAGAGACGGACTACGAGCAGTACTTC

size: -
D: -
J: TRBJ1-3
V: TRBV5-1
CDR3: CASSLYGGPSSGNTIYF
DNA: TGCGCCAGCAGCTTGTATGGCGGTCCAAGCTCTGGAAACACCATATATTTT

size: -
D: -
J: TRBJ2-3
V: TRBV28
CDR3: CASSLGAPSTDTQYF
DNA: TGTGCCAGCAGTTTAGGGGCCCCAAGCACAGATACGCAGTATTTT

size: -
D: -
J: TRBJ2-5
V: TRBV20-1
CDR3: CSVHIRETQYF
DNA: TGCAGTGTCCACATACGGGAAACCCAGTACTTC

size: -
D: -
J: TRBJ1-2
V: TRBV19
CDR3: CASSIEAGQGYGYTF
DNA: TGTGCCAGTAGTATAGAAGCAGGGCAGGGCTATGGCTACACCTTC

size: -
D: -
J: TRBJ2-3
V: TRBV25-1
CDR3: CASSDQGRKRITTDTQYF
DNA: TGTGCCAGCAGTGACCAGGGACGGAAAAGAATTACGACAGATACGCAGTATTTT

size: -
D: -
J: TRBJ2-7
V: TRBV7-9
CDR3: CASSLDKGHFGQYF
DNA: TGTGCCAGCAGCTTAGATAAGGGGCATTTCGGGCAGTACTTC

size: -
D: TRBD2
J: TRBJ2-2
V: TRBV27
CDR3: CASRTSGNTGELFF
DNA: TGTGCCAGCAGAACTAGCGGAAACACCGGGGAGCTGTTTTTT

size: -
D: -
J: TRBJ2-7
V: TRBV6-6
CDR3: CASSYSLTGSDEQYF
DNA: TGTGCCAGCAGTTACTCTTTGACAGGCTCGGACGAGCAGTACTTC

size: once
D: -
J: TRBJ2-1
V: TRBV27
CDR3: CASSSQGNEQFF
DNA: TGTGCCAGCAGTTCACAGGGCAATGAGCAGTTCTTC

size: -
D: -
J: TRBJ2-3
V: TRBV30
CDR3: CAWGPGTDTQYF
DNA: TGTGCCTGGGGCCCTGGGACAGATACGCAGTATTTT

size: -
D: -
J: TRBJ1-5
V: TRBV28
CDR3: CASRFITRGPQHF
DNA: TGTGCCAGCAGATTCATAACAAGGGGGCCCCAGCATTTT

size: -
D: -
J: TRBJ2-2
V: TRBV5-1
CDR3: CASSLETRNTGELFF
DNA: TGCGCCAGCAGCTTGGAGACTAGGAACACCGGGGAGCTGTTTTTT